Listed below are T cell receptor beta chains from one sample, sequenced in a study of T cell responses to AZD1222 COVID-19 vaccine. Sequencing used immunoSEQ multiplex PCR; TCRdb keeps in-frame clones, though not all of them. The sample shows about 120,000 clones, about 90% of them seen only once. This sample comprised peripheral blood, obtained on day 0 of AZD1222 vaccination. These receptors were taken from an adult in good health. The CDR3 runs from the conserved cysteine through the conserved F or W. A D gene is named only where the DNA matches it firmly. Not every row has a clone size; where given, it reads once, few, many or a size class.

V,J,D,size,CDR3,DNA
TRBV19,TRBJ1-1,-,-,CASSTTGGVTEAFF,TGTGCCAGTAGTACAACGGGGGGCGTCACTGAAGCTTTCTTT
TRBV18,TRBJ2-7,TRBD1,-,CASTESSGTAYEQYF,TGTGCCAGCACTGAGAGCTCTGGGACAGCCTACGAGCAGTACTTC
TRBV15,TRBJ1-2,-,once,CATSKLGQGTVYGYTF,TGTGCCACCAGCAAACTTGGGCAGGGGACCGTTTATGGCTACACCTTC
TRBV28,TRBJ2-1,-,once,CASIPPGPLRWQFF,TGTGCCAGCATTCCACCGGGGCCCCTAAGATGGCAGTTCTTC
TRBV9,TRBJ1-5,-,-,CASSPDGSNQPQHF,TGTGCCAGCAGCCCGGACGGTAGCAATCAGCCCCAGCATTTT
TRBV27,TRBJ1-6,TRBD1,-,CASSFQWTGTYNSPLHF,TGTGCCAGCAGTTTCCAATGGACAGGAACATATAATTCACCCCTCCACTTT
TRBV30,TRBJ1-2,-,-,CACRGGNGYTF,TGTGCCTGCCGGGGGGGCAACGGCTACACCTTC
TRBV2,TRBJ2-3,-,-,CASSDREWNTDTQYF,TGTGCCAGCAGTGACAGGGAATGGAACACAGATACGCAGTATTTT
TRBV27,TRBJ2-5,-,-,CASSLLSTGETQYF,TGTGCCAGCAGTTTACTCAGCACTGGGGAGACCCAGTACTTC
TRBV19,TRBJ2-3,TRBD1,-,CASSSGTGNTDTQYF,TGTGCCAGTAGTTCGGGGACAGGGAATACAGATACGCAGTATTTT
TRBV27,TRBJ2-7,TRBD2,-,CASSSGTSGRRGEQYF,TGTGCCAGCAGTTCCGGGACTAGCGGGAGGAGGGGCGAGCAGTACTTC
TRBV5-4,TRBJ2-7,-,-,CASSFSEQYF,TGTGCCAGCAGCTTTAGCGAGCAGTACTTC
TRBV5-6,TRBJ2-1,TRBD1,once,CASSKGQGARNEQFF,TGTGCCAGCAGCAAGGGACAGGGGGCGCGGAATGAGCAGTTCTTC
TRBV30,TRBJ1-5,-,-,CAWSSVSAVANQPQHF,TGTGCCTGGAGTTCTGTTTCGGCGGTGGCAAATCAGCCCCAGCATTTT
TRBV19,TRBJ1-2,-,-,CASSIIQGRNYGYTF,TGTGCCAGTAGTATTATTCAGGGTCGGAACTATGGCTACACCTTC
TRBV9,TRBJ2-6,-,-,CASSVAPLNSGANVLTF,TGTGCCAGCAGCGTAGCTCCCCTCAACTCTGGGGCCAACGTCCTGACTTTC
TRBV7-9,TRBJ1-2,-,-,CASSLMGGYTF,TGTGCCAGCAGCTTAATGGGTGGCTACACCTTC
TRBV27,TRBJ1-5,-,once,CASSSHRDSNQPQHF,TGTGCCAGCAGTTCCCACAGGGATAGCAATCAGCCCCAGCATTTT
TRBV2,TRBJ2-3,-,-,CASKDTQYF,TGTGCCAGCAAGGATACGCAGTATTTT
TRBV6-6,TRBJ1-4,-,-,CASSYQPSGAEKLFF,TGTGCCAGCAGTTACCAACCCTCGGGGGCTGAAAAACTGTTTTTT
TRBV18,TRBJ2-7,TRBD2,-,CASSPPGLANLYEQYF,TGTGCCAGCTCACCCCCGGGACTAGCAAATCTCTACGAGCAGTACTTC
TRBV4-2,TRBJ2-7,-,-,CASSQGADSYEQYF,TGTGCCAGCAGCCAAGGGGCAGACTCCTACGAGCAGTACTTC
TRBV11-1,TRBJ1-1,-,-,CASSTGPRRAFF,TGTGCCAGCAGCACCGGCCCGAGGCGGGCTTTCTTT
TRBV19,TRBJ2-3,-,-,CATGGARTDTQYF,TGTGCCACGGGGGGCGCTCGCACAGATACGCAGTATTTT
TRBV27,TRBJ1-5,-,-,CASSLGGNYNQPQHF,TGTGCCAGCAGTTTGGGGGGGAACTACAATCAGCCCCAGCATTTT
TRBV6-5,TRBJ2-7,-,-,CASSREGRASYEQYF,TGTGCCAGCAGTAGAGAGGGCAGGGCGTCCTACGAGCAGTACTTC
TRBV7-2,TRBJ2-7,-,-,CASSPGWLASYEQYF,TGTGCCAGCAGCCCCGGGTGGCTAGCGTCCTACGAGCAGTACTTC
TRBV25-1,TRBJ1-1,TRBD1,-,CASTRQGAYTEAFF,TGTGCCAGCACCCGACAGGGGGCTTACACTGAAGCTTTCTTT